This note documents a single T cell receptor (beta chain) sequence. The data were taken from a study of graft-versus-host responses after intestinal transplantation. About the research overall: Multivisceral, liver-intestinal, or isolated intestinal grafts went to recipients. Recipients uniformly received anti-thymocyte globulin induction, followed by tacrolimus and steroids for roughly 3 years.

Intraepithelial plus lamina propria lymphocytes were released by processing graft tissue. Only in-frame clones appear in the TCRdb table, and some are missing; sequencing was by immunoSEQ multiplex PCR. The sample gives about 37,000 clones, approximately 90% of which show up once; 15% to 20% is in the top ten. This clonotype was obtained from a human patient who received an intestinal transplant, so some T cells may come from the graft donor. Sequenced material: ileum tissue, taken around 190 days after intestinal transplant.

The CDR3 reads CASSTRTSTSTDTQYF. DNA of the CDR3: TGCGCCAGCAGTACCCGGACATCTACTAGCACAGATACGCAGTATTTT. The J gene is TRBJ2-3, the V gene TRBV10-1; TRBD1 might be the D (5 bases). This CDR3 spans 16 amino acids. The V end was cut by 5 bases, the J end by 0 bases, with 15 bases between. Germline CDR1 is WNHNN and CDR2 is SYGVQD (reference sequence).